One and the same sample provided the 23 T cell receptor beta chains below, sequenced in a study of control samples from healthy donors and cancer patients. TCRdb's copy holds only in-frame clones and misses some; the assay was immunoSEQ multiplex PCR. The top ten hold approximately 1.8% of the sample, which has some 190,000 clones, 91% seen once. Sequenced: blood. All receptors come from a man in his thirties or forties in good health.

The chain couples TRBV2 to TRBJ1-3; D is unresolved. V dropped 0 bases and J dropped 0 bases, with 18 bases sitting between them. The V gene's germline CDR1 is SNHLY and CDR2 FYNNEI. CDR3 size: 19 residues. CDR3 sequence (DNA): TGTGCCAGCAGTGAAGCCGAACCGAGACGGCTGAGCTCTGGAAACACCATATATTTT. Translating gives CASSEAEPRRLSSGNTIYF.

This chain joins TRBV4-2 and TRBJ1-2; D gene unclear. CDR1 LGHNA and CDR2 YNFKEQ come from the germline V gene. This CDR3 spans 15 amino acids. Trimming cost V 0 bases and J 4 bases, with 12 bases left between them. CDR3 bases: TGTGCCAGCAGCCAAGAATTGGGCCAAGTCTATGGCTACACCTTC. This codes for CASSQELGQVYGYTF.

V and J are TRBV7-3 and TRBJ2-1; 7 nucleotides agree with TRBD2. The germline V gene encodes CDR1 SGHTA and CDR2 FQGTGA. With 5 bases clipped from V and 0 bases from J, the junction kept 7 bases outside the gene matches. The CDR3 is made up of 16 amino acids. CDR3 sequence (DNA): TGTGCCAGCAGCCCTTCAGCGGGGAGCTCCTACAATGAGCAGTTCTTC. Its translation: CASSPSAGSSYNEQFF.

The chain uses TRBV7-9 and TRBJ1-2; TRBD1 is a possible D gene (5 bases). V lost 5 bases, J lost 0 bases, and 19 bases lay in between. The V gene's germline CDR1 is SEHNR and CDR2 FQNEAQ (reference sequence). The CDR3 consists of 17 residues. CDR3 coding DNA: TGTGCCAGCAGCCGGACGGATTCAGGGAAGACTAACTATGGCTACACCTTC. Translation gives CASSRTDSGKTNYGYTF.

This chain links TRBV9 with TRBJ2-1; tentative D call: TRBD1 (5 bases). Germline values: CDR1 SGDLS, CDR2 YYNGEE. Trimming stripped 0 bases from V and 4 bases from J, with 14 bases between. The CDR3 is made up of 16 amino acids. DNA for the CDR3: TGTGCCAGCAGCGTAGATGGTAGGGGTTTTTACAATGAGCAGTTCTTC. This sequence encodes CASSVDGRGFYNEQFF.

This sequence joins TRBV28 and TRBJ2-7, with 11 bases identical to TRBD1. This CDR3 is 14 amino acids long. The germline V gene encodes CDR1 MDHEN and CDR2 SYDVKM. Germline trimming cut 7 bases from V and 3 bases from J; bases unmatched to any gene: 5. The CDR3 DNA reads TGTGCCAGCACCGCCGGGACAGGGGGCTACGAGCAGTACTTC. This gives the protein CASTAGTGGYEQYF.

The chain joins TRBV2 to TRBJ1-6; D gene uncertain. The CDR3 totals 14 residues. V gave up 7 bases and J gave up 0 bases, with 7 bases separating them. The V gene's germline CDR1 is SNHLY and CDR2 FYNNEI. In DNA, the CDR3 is TGTGCCAGCACCCCGGACTCCTATAATTCACCCCTCCACTTT. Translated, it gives CASTPDSYNSPLHF.

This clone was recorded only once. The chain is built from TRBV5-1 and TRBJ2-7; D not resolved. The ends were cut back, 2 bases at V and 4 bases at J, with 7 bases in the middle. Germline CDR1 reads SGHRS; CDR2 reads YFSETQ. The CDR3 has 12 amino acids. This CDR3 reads CASSFTEYEQYF. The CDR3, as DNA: TGCGCCAGCAGCTTTACAGAGTACGAGCAGTACTTC.

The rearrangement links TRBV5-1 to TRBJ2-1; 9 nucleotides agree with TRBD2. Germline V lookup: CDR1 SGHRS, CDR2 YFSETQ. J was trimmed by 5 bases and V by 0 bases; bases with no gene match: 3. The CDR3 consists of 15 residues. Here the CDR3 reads CASSLGVAGDNEQFF. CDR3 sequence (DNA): TGCGCCAGCAGCTTGGGGGTAGCGGGGGACAATGAGCAGTTCTTC.

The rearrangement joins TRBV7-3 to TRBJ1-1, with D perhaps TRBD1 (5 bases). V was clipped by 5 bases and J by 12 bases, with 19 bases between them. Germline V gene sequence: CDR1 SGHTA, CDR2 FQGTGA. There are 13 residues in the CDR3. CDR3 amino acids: CASSPQGSGVTFF. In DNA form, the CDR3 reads TGTGCCAGCAGCCCCCAGGGTAGTGGGGTAACTTTCTTT.

CDR3 residues: CASSLGGGLAYEQYF. For the CDR3, the DNA is TGTGCCAGCAGCTTAGGGGGGGGACTGGCCTACGAGCAGTACTTC. The chain uses TRBV7-9 and TRBJ2-7; 7 bases map to TRBD2. The CDR3 spans 15 residues. CDR1 is SEHNR and CDR2 is FQNEAQ in the germline V gene (reference sequence). The trim removed 1 base at V and 2 bases at J, leaving 5 bases unmatched.

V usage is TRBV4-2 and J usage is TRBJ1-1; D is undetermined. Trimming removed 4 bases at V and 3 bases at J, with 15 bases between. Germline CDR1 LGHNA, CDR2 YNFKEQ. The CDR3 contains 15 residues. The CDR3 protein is CASSLLSGVDTEAFF. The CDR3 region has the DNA TGTGCCAGCAGCCTCCTTAGCGGGGTGGACACTGAAGCTTTCTTT.

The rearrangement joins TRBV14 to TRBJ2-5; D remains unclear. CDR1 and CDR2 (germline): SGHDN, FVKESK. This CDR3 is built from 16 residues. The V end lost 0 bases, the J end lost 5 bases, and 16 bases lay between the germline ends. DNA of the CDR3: TGTGCCAGCAGCCAAGATCGAGTCAGTCGGTACGAGACCCAGTACTTC. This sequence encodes CASSQDRVSRYETQYF.

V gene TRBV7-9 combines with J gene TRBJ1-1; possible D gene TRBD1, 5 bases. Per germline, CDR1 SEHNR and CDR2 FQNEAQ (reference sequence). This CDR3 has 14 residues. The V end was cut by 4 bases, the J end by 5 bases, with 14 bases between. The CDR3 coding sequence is TGTGCCAGCAGCTCCCTGGACAACTCTACTGAAGCTTTCTTT. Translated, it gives CASSSLDNSTEAFF.

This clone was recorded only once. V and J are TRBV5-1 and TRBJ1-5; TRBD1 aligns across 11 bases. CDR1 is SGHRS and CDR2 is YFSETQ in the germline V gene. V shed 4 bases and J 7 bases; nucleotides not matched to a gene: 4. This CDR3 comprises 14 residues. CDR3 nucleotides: TGCGCCAGCAGCCGCGGGGACAGGGGGCAGCCCCAGCATTTT. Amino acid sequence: CASSRGDRGQPQHF.

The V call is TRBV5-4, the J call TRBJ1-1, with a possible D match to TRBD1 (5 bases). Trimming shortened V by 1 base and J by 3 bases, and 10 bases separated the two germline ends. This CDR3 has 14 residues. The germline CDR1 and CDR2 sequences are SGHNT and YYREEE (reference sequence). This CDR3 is CASSLIGGDTEAFF. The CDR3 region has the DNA TGTGCCAGCAGCTTGATCGGGGGGGACACTGAAGCTTTCTTT. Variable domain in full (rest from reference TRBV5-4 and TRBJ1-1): ETGVTQSPTHLIKTRGQQVTLRCSSQSGHNTVSWYQQALGQGPQFIFQYYREEENGRGNFPPRFSGLQFPNYSSELNVNALELDDSALYLCASSLIGGDTEAFFGQGTRLTVV.

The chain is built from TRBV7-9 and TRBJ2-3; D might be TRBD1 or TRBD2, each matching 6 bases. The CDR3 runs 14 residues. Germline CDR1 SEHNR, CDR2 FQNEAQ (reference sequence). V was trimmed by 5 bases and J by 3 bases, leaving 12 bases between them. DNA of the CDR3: TGTGCCAGCAGCCCCCGAGGGGGGACAGATACGCAGTATTTT. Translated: CASSPRGGTDTQYF.

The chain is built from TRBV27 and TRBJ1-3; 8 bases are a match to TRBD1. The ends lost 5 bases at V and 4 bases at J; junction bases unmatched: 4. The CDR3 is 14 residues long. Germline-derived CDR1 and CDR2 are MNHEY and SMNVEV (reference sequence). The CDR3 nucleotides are TGTGCCAGCAGTGAAGGGACAGGAGGAAACACCATATATTTT. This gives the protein CASSEGTGGNTIYF.

CDR3 coding DNA: TGTGCCAGCAGCGTAACAGCGGAACGCACAGATACGCAGTATTTT. The encoded protein is CASSVTAERTDTQYF. V is TRBV9 and J is TRBJ2-3; D may be TRBD2 (5 bases). V lost 1 base, J lost 1 base, and 10 bases lay in between. The germline V gene has CDR1 SGDLS and CDR2 YYNGEE. CDR3 length: 15 residues.

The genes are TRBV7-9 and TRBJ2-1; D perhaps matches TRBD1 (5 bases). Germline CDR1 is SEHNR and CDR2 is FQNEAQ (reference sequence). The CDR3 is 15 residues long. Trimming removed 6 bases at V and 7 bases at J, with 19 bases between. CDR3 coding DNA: TGTGCCAGCAGTCCAAAGGGGTCCCTGGGGAATGAGCAGTTCTTC. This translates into CASSPKGSLGNEQFF.

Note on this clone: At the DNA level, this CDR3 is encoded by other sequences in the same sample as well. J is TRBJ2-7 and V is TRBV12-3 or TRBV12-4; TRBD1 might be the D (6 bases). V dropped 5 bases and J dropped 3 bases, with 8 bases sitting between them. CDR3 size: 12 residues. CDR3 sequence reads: CASSRQDYEQYF. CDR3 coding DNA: TGTGCCAGCAGTCGACAGGACTACGAGCAGTACTTC.

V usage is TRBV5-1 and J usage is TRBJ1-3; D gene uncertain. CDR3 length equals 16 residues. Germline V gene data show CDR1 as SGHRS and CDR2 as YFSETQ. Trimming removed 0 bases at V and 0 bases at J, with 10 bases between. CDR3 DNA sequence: TGCGCCAGCAGCTTGGATCAGGAAACCTCTGGAAACACCATATATTTT. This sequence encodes CASSLDQETSGNTIYF.

This CDR3 is CASSQDRTGKLFF. The DNA of the CDR3 is TGTGCCAGCAGCCAAGATCGGACAGGAAAACTGTTTTTT. The chain links TRBV14 to TRBJ1-4; TRBD1 matches at 7 bases. The CDR3 has 13 residues. Germline V gives CDR1 SGHDN, CDR2 FVKESK. V lost 0 bases to trimming and J lost 10 bases; unmatched junction nucleotides: 2.